A selection of T cell receptor beta chains follows, all from one sample in a study of cytomegalovirus exposure and HLA in healthy donors. Sequenced by immunoSEQ multiplex PCR; TCRdb stores in-frame clones only, minus some. The profile shows about 200,000 clones, approximately 86% of them singletons. The sample consisted of PBMCs. The receptors stem from a woman aged 25 to 45 in good health and CMV-seronegative. The CDR3 runs from the conserved cysteine through the conserved F or W. D genes are given only for firm matches. Size is stated for part of the rows, as once, few or many counts, or as a class when the clone is expanded.

.	TRBJ2-5	TRBV5-1	.	TGCGCCAGCAGTAATCCCAGGGCAGAAGAGACCCAGTACTTC	CASSNPRAEETQYF
TRBD2	TRBJ2-1	TRBV5-8	.	TGTGCCAGCAGCTTGGAACTAGCGGGGAAGGGGTTCTACAATGAGCAGTTCTTC	CASSLELAGKGFYNEQFF
.	TRBJ2-1	TRBV7-8	.	TGTGCCAGCAGCATGGACTTCCAGGGGTTCAATGAGCAGTTCTTC	CASSMDFQGFNEQFF
.	TRBJ2-1	TRBV5-1	.	TGCGCCAGCAGCTTGCAGACGACTCCGTACTATGAGCAGTTCTTC	CASSLQTTPYYEQFF
.	TRBJ2-5	TRBV9	.	TGTGCCAGCAGCGTAGAAGGGAGCGAGGAGACCCAGTACTTC	CASSVEGSEETQYF
TRBD2	TRBJ2-5	TRBV6-1	.	TGTGCCAGCAGTGAAACCCTAGCGGGGGATTCAGAGACCCAGTACTTC	CASSETLAGDSETQYF
TRBD1	TRBJ2-5	TRBV30	.	TGTGCCTGGAGGAGACAGGGGGTCGAGACCCAGTACTTC	CAWRRQGVETQYF
.	TRBJ2-1	TRBV19	once	TGTGCCAGTAGTCCTGGAGGGGGGGCCCCCTACAATGAGCAGTTCTTC	CASSPGGGAPYNEQFF
TRBD2	TRBJ2-1	TRBV28	.	TGTGCCAGCATCGGGCTAGCGGGAGGACGCTCCTACAATGAGCAGTTCTTC	CASIGLAGGRSYNEQFF
.	TRBJ1-4	TRBV11-3	.	TGTGCCAGCAGCGCACACCACCAGAGGGATGAAAAACTGTTTTTT	CASSAHHQRDEKLFF
.	TRBJ2-3	TRBV19	.	TGTGCCAGTAGTATTGGAGCGAGCACAGATACGCAGTATTTT	CASSIGASTDTQYF
TRBD1	TRBJ2-7	TRBV28	few	TGTGCCAGTAAAAACAGGGGCTACGAGCAGTACTTC	CASKNRGYEQYF
.	TRBJ2-2	TRBV29-1	.	TGCAGCGTGGGACGGGGGGCCACCGGGGAGCTGTTTTTT	CSVGRGATGELFF
TRBD2	TRBJ2-3	TRBV19	.	TGTGCCAGTAGTGGGGTAGCGGGAGCGTCTAGCACAGATACGCAGTATTTT	CASSGVAGASSTDTQYF
.	TRBJ2-1	TRBV4-1	.	TGCGCCAGCAGCCAACAAGACCTGATCAGGAGGGAGTATACAGTCAATGAGCAGTTCTTC	CASSQQDLIRREYTVNEQFF
.	TRBJ2-3	TRBV29-1	few	TGCAGCGTTGAAGGGGCTAGCACAGATACGCAGTATTTT	CSVEGASTDTQYF
TRBD2	TRBJ2-2	TRBV11-2	.	TGTGCCAGCAGCTGGGGAGGGCAGGGCGGCACCGGGGAGCTGTTTTTT	CASSWGGQGGTGELFF
TRBD1	TRBJ2-7	TRBV7-9	.	TGTGCCAGCAGCCCCAGTGCTGGGACAGGGGGCATTTACGAGCAGTACTTC	CASSPSAGTGGIYEQYF
.	TRBJ2-2	TRBV5-1	once	TGCGCCAGCAGCCCCCGACAGCCTTCCGGGGAGCTGTTTTTT	CASSPRQPSGELFF
TRBD1	TRBJ1-2	TRBV2	.	TGTGCCAGCAAGGGACAGGGGTTGAGCTATGGCTACACCTTC	CASKGQGLSYGYTF
.	TRBJ2-3	TRBV5-1	.	TGCGCCAGCAGCGGAGGGAGTGGGTACACAGATACGCAGTATTTT	CASSGGSGYTDTQYF
.	TRBJ1-1	TRBV7-3	.	TGTGCCAGCAGTAGGACAGAGAACACTGAAGCTTTCTTT	CASSRTENTEAFF
.	TRBJ2-2	TRBV9	.	TGTGCCAGCAGCGAGCTTCCGACCGCGAGGACCGGGGAGCTGTTTTTT	CASSELPTARTGELFF
TRBD1	TRBJ2-4	TRBV5-1	.	TGCGCCAGCAGCTTGGAAGGGGGCGTAAACATTCAGTACTTC	CASSLEGGVNIQYF
.	TRBJ2-3	TRBV6-1	.	TGTGCCAGCTTGGGGAGGAGCACAGATACGCAGTATTTT	CASLGRSTDTQYF
.	TRBJ2-6	TRBV28	.	TGTGCCAGCAGGAGCCCTGTGTTTAGACAGGGGGCCAACGTCCTGACTTTC	CASRSPVFRQGANVLTF
TRBD2	TRBJ2-5	TRBV7-9	once	TGTGCCAGCAGCCAGCGGGACTTACAAGAGACCCAGTACTTC	CASSQRDLQETQYF
.	TRBJ2-5	TRBV5-6	.	TGTGCCAGCAGCTTCGCGGGCAGAGAAGAGACCCAGTACTTC	CASSFAGREETQYF
TRBD1	TRBJ2-1	TRBV5-4	.	TGTGCCAGCACCTCTCCGCCGGGACAGGGGAACAATGAGCAGTTCTTC	CASTSPPGQGNNEQFF
.	TRBJ1-2	TRBV5-6	.	TGTGCCAGCAGCTTGGGGGGCAGTGATGGCTACACCTTC	CASSLGGSDGYTF
.	TRBJ1-5	TRBV15	.	TGTGCCACCGGCAGAGATCTAGTCGGAAATCAGCCCCAGCATTTT	CATGRDLVGNQPQHF
.	TRBJ2-7	TRBV15	.	TGTGCCACCAGCAGAGATCCAGTTCCCTACGAGCAGTACTTC	CATSRDPVPYEQYF
.	TRBJ1-6	TRBV4-1	.	TGCGCCAGCAGCCAAGATGAGGGGTGGGGGGGCTCACCCCTCCACTTT	CASSQDEGWGGSPLHF
TRBD1	TRBJ1-2	TRBV27	.	TGTGCCAGCAGAGCCGGGACAGGCTATGGCTACACCTTC	CASRAGTGYGYTF
.	TRBJ2-5	TRBV29-1	.	TGCAGCGTCCACACCGAACAAGAGACCCAGTACTTC	CSVHTEQETQYF
.	TRBJ2-1	TRBV18	.	TGTGCCAGCTCGCGTCTGGGAGACACCTACAATGAGCAGTTCTTC	CASSRLGDTYNEQFF
.	TRBJ2-5	TRBV11-2	.	TGTGCCAGCAGCTTAGAACCAGGGAAAGAGACCCAGTACTTC	CASSLEPGKETQYF
.	TRBJ2-7	TRBV5-1	once	TGCGCCAGCAGCTGCGGGGAGCAGTACTTC	CASSCGEQYF
.	TRBJ2-3	TRBV19	.	TGTGCCAGTAGTATCGCCTGGGGCCCCACAGATACGCAGTATTTT	CASSIAWGPTDTQYF
.	TRBJ2-7	TRBV7-3	once	TGTGCCAGCAGCCCCAGGATCCTCAACGAGCAGTACTTC	CASSPRILNEQYF
.	TRBJ2-7	TRBV2	.	TGTGCCAGCAGTGAACAGGGAAGTTACTACGAGCAGTACTTC	CASSEQGSYYEQYF
.	TRBJ2-2	TRBV11-2	.	TGTGCCAGCAGCACCCCTAGGGGTCGCACCGGGGAGCTGTTTTTT	CASSTPRGRTGELFF
.	TRBJ2-3	TRBV6-6	once	TGTGCCAGCAGTTCCAGTTTGGTCGCGTATTTT	CASSSSLVAYF
TRBD2	TRBJ2-3	TRBV4-1	.	TGCGCCAGCAGCCAACCTCTAGCGGGGAGGGTGGCAGATACGCAGTATTTT	CASSQPLAGRVADTQYF
.	TRBJ2-1	TRBV6-6	once	TGTGCCAGCAGCAAAACAACGGAGGCCTCCAACAATGAGCAGTTCTTC	CASSKTTEASNNEQFF
TRBD1	TRBJ2-1	TRBV25-1	.	TGTGCCAGCAGTCTAGGTGGACAGGGCAGTGAGCAGTTCTTC	CASSLGGQGSEQFF
TRBD1	TRBJ2-7	TRBV5-1	.	TGCGCCAGCAGCGCGGCACAGGGGGTCCACGAGCAGTACTTC	CASSAAQGVHEQYF
TRBD1	TRBJ1-5	TRBV2	.	TGTGCCAGTGACATAAGGCGGACAGGTAATCAGCCCCAGCATTTT	CASDIRRTGNQPQHF
.	TRBJ1-2	TRBV6-1	.	TGTGCCAGTCAGGATATCTATGGCTACACCTTC	CASQDIYGYTF
.	TRBJ2-7	TRBV4-1	.	TGCGCCAGCAGCCCATGGCATGCGGCCGAGCAGTACTTC	CASSPWHAAEQYF
TRBD1	TRBJ1-5	TRBV19	.	TGTGCCACCACTCCGGGACAGATCAATCAGCCCCAGCATTTT	CATTPGQINQPQHF